This T cell receptor (beta chain) stems from a study of shared clonotypes between healthy human individuals. The study's findings and limits: The naive CD4 repertoires of several donors were compared, and approximately 5.3% of clonotypes were shared.

It was at deep level that the assay was run. Produced via immunoSEQ multiplex PCR; TCRdb's table is partial and in-frame only. The sample lists around 100,000 clones, about 67% occurring once. The trim removed 2 bases at V and 6 bases at J, leaving 5 bases unmatched. The CDR3 has 14 residues. Germline loops: CDR1 SGHVS, CDR2 FQNEAQ. Only Caucasian adults living in Nashville, Tennessee served as donors. Combining CD45RO+ cells with CCR7-negative CD45RA+ TemRA cells gave CD8 memory. About this clone: Its antigen is not known.

Input material: memory CD8+ T cells sorted from blood. Subset defined: CD45RO+ cells pooled with CCR7-negative TemRA cells. The receptor was isolated from a woman younger than 45 in good health. This chain links TRBV7-8 with TRBJ1-2, with TRBD1 matching 8 bases. The CDR3 loop reads CASSLFRGRHGYTF. The DNA for the CDR3 is TGTGCCAGCAGCTTATTCAGGGGGCGGCATGGCTACACCTTC. The variable domain in full, with the rest retrieved from reference TRBV7-8 and TRBJ1-2, is GAGVSQSPRYKVAKRGQDVALRCDPISGHVSLFWYQQALGQGPEFLTYFQNEAQLDKSGLPSDRFFAERPEGSVSTLKIQRTQQEDSAVYLCASSLFRGRHGYTFGSGTRLTVV.